This TCR beta chain came from a study of a mutant IDH1 vaccine in newly diagnosed glioma. Study details: Averaging around 42 years of age, treated patients were about 60% male and about 38% female. Study-wide results and limits: Vaccine-induced responses were seen in 93.3% of patients, spanning several MHC alleles.

Here immunoSEQ multiplex PCR was the method, and the copy in TCRdb shows in-frame clones only, minus some. The table records approximately 54,000 clones, about 82% of them present only once. As to this clone: No antigen is known for it.

Time point indicated: baseline, week 1 (first vaccination visit). This sample's treatment: pre-vaccination baseline after standard-of-care therapy. This TCR was sampled from a man younger than 35 with glioma. Source: PBMCs, taken from a glioma patient treated with radiotherapy, temozolomide or both.

CDR3 sequence reads: CASSPPLGSYNEQFF. CDR3 nucleotide sequence: TGTGCCAGCAGCCCGCCTTTGGGCTCCTACAATGAGCAGTTCTTC. The chain is built from TRBV5-6 and TRBJ2-1, with D unresolved. The germline V gene encodes CDR1 SGHDT and CDR2 YYEEEE. This CDR3 is built from 15 residues. V lost 4 bases, J lost 0 bases, and 11 bases lay in between.